These 5 T cell receptor beta chains were all obtained from the same sample, sequenced in a study of blood T cell repertoires in COVID-19. Produced via immunoSEQ multiplex PCR; TCRdb's table is partial and in-frame only. The sample has fewer than 200,000 clones; 87% are singletons. What was sequenced was peripheral blood. The source is a man aged 55 to 70 with active or convalescent COVID-19.

The V call is TRBV6-5, the J call TRBJ1-2; 12 bases are a match to TRBD1. CDR3 length: 13 amino acids. Trimming at V came to 9 bases and at J to 4 bases, leaving 3 bases not matched to a gene. Germline V CDR1 and CDR2: MNHEY, SVGAGI. In nucleotides, the CDR3 is TGTGCCAGTAGGGACAGGGGGCCCTATGGCTACACCTTC. This encodes CASRDRGPYGYTF.

The chain recombines TRBV18 with TRBJ2-1, with D possibly matching TRBD2 (6 bases). The V gene's germline CDR1 is KGHSH and CDR2 LQKENI. The V end was cut by 3 bases, the J end by 5 bases, with 17 bases between. The CDR3 has 16 residues. The DNA of the CDR3 is TGTGCCAGCTCACCTCTACTAGCTTCCCACCACAATGAGCAGTTCTTC. Its translation: CASSPLLASHHNEQFF.

The chain recombines TRBV7-3 with TRBJ1-1; 7 bases are shared with TRBD1. This CDR3 is built from 16 residues. The germline V gene encodes CDR1 SGHTA and CDR2 FQGTGA. V lost 0 bases to trimming and J lost 5 bases; unmatched junction nucleotides: 9. This CDR3 is CASSLTGIRGRTEAFF. The DNA of the CDR3 is TGTGCCAGCAGCTTAACTGGAATCAGGGGGAGGACTGAAGCTTTCTTT.

J is TRBJ1-6 and V is TRBV5-6, with D possibly matching TRBD1 (6 bases). V was trimmed by 3 bases and J by 6 bases, leaving 13 bases between them. The CDR3 has 15 amino acids. Germline CDR1 reads SGHDT; CDR2 reads YYEEEE. CDR3 nucleotides: TGTGCCAGCAGCTGGGACAAAACGTTTAATTCACCCCTCCACTTT. Encoded protein: CASSWDKTFNSPLHF.

J is TRBJ1-3 and V is TRBV6-1; D remains unclear. V was clipped by 0 bases and J by 0 bases, with 6 bases between them. Germline V lookup: CDR1 MNHNS, CDR2 SASEGT. This CDR3 is built from 15 residues. As DNA, the CDR3 is TGTGCCAGCAGTGAAGCCGGGAACTCTGGAAACACCATATATTTT. Encoded protein: CASSEAGNSGNTIYF.